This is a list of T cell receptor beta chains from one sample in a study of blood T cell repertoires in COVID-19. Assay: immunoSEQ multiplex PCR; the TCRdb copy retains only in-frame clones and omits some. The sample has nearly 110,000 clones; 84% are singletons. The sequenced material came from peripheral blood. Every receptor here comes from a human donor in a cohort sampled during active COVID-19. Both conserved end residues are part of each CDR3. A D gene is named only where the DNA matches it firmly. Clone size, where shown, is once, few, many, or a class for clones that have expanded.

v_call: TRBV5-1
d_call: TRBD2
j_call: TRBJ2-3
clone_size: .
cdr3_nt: TGCGCCAGCAGCAAGGGACTACCGGGGGATACGCAGTATTTT
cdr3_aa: CASSKGLPGDTQYF

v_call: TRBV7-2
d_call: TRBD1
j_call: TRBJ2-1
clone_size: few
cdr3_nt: TGTGCCAGCAGGCAAGGGACAGGGGGCTACAATGAGCAGTTCTTC
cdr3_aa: CASRQGTGGYNEQFF

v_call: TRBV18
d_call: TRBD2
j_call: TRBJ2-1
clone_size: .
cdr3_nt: TGTGCCAGCTCACCGCCTAGCGGGGAAAGCTCCTACAATGAGCAGTTCTTC
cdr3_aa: CASSPPSGESSYNEQFF

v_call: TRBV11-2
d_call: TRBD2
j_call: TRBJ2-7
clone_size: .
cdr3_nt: TGTGCCAGCAGCTTAAGACGTAGCGGGGTCTCCTACGAGCAGTACTTC
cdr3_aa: CASSLRRSGVSYEQYF

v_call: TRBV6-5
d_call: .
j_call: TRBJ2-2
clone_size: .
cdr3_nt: TGTGCCAGCAGGTCGTCGGGGGCCGGGGAGCTGTTTTTT
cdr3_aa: CASRSSGAGELFF

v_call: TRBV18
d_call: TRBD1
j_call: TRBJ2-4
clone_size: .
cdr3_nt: TGTGCCAGCAAAAAGGGACAGGCTCCGGACATTCAGTACTTC
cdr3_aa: CASKKGQAPDIQYF

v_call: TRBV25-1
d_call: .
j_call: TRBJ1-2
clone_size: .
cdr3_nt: TGTGCCAGCAGTGAATACGGACAGAACTATGGCTACACCTTC
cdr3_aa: CASSEYGQNYGYTF

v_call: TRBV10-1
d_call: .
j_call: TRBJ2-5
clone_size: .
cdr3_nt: TGCGCCAGCAGTGAGTTATGGCAGCGTTTGGAGACCCAGTACTTC
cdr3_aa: CASSELWQRLETQYF

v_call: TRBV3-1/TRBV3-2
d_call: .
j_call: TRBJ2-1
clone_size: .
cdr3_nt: TGTGCCAGCAGCCAAGTTGGACACCCCCCGGGTGAGCAGTTCTTC
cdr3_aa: CASSQVGHPPGEQFF

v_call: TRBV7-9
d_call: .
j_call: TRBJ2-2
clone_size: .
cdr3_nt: TGTGCCAGCATTGGCGGGACCAACACCGGGGAGCTGTTTTTT
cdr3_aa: CASIGGTNTGELFF

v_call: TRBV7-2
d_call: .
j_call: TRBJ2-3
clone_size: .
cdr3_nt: TGTGCCAGCAGCTTATCCCTAGCGACAGATACGCAGTATTTT
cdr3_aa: CASSLSLATDTQYF

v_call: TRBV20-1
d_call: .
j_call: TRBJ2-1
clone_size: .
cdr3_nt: TGCAGTGCTAGTTCTAGCGCCTACAATGAGCAGTTCTTC
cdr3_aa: CSASSSAYNEQFF

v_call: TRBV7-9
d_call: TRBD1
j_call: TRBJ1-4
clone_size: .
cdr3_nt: TGTGCCAGCAGCACCATGACAGGGGGCTCCGAAAAACTGTTTTTT
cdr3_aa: CASSTMTGGSEKLFF

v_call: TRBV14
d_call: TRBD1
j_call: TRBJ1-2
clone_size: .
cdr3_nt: TGTGCCAGCAGCCAAGATCCGGGACAGGGTGGTGGCTACACCTTC
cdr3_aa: CASSQDPGQGGGYTF

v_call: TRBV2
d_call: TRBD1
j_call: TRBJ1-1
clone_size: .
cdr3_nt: TGTGCCAGCAGTCTAGGACAGGCGAACACTGAAGCTTTCTTT
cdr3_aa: CASSLGQANTEAFF

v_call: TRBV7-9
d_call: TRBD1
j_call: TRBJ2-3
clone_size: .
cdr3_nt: TGTGCCAGCAGCGTCGGGACAGACAGCACAGATACGCAGTATTTT
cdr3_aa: CASSVGTDSTDTQYF

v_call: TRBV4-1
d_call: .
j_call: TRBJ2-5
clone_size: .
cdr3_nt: TGCGCCAGCAGCCCGATTGTTGGCTCAGGCCCCGGGACCCAGTACTTC
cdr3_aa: CASSPIVGSGPGTQYF

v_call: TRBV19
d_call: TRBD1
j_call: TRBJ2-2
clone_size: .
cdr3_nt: TGTGCCAGTACCCCTGGACAGGGAAGCACCGGGGAGCTGTTTTTT
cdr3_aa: CASTPGQGSTGELFF

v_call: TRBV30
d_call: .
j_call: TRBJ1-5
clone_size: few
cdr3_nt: TGTGCCTGGAGTGTAACCAGGCAGCCCCAGCATTTT
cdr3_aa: CAWSVTRQPQHF

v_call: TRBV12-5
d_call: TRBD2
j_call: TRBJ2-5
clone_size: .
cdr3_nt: TGTGCTAGTGGTGGTAGCGGGAGTGGAGAGACCCAGTACTTC
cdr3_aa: CASGGSGSGETQYF

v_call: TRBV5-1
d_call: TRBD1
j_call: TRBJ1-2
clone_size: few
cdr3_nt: TGCGCCAGCAGCCCGCTATCAGGGGGCGAGTTTGGCTACACCTTC
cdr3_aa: CASSPLSGGEFGYTF

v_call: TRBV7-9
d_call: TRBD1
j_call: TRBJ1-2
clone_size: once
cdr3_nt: TGTGCCAGCAGCCGCGTTTCACAGGGGGGGGATGGCTACACCTTC
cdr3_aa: CASSRVSQGGDGYTF

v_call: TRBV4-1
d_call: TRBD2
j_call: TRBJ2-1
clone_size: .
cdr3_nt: TGCGCCAGCAGCCATACGGGACTAGCGAATCCAGGAAACAATGAGCAGTTCTTC
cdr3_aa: CASSHTGLANPGNNEQFF

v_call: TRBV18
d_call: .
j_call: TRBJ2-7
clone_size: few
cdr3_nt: TGTGCCAGCTCACCAGACAGCTTGGTAAGCTCCTACGAGCAGTACTTC
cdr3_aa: CASSPDSLVSSYEQYF

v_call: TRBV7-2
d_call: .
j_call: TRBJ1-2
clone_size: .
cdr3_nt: TGTGCCAGCACCGACCCGTGGGGGGTGGGCGGCTACACCTTC
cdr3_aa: CASTDPWGVGGYTF

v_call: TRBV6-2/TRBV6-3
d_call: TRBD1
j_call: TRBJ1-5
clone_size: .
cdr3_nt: TGTGCCAGCAGTGACAGGGTCAATCAGCCCCAGCATTTT
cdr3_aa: CASSDRVNQPQHF

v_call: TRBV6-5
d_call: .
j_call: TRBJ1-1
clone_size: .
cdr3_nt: TGTGCCAGCAGTTCGACGACAGGACGGCCTGAAGCTTTCTTT
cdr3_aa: CASSSTTGRPEAFF

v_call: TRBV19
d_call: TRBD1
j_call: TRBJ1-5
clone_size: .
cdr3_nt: TGTGCCAGTAGTATAGAGGGACAGGGATGGGATCAGCCCCAGCATTTT
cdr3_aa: CASSIEGQGWDQPQHF

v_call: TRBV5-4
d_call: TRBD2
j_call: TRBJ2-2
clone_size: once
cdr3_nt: TGTGCCAGCAGCAGACTAGCGGGAGACAATACCGGGGAGCTGTTTTTT
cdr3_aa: CASSRLAGDNTGELFF

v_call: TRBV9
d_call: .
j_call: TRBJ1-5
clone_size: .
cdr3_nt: TGTGCCAGCAGCGGTGGGGGGGGGCAGCCCCAGCATTTT
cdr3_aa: CASSGGGGQPQHF

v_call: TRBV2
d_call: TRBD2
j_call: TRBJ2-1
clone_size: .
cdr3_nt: TGTGCCAGCAATATCGGACTAGCGGGAATGAATGAGCAGTTCTTC
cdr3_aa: CASNIGLAGMNEQFF

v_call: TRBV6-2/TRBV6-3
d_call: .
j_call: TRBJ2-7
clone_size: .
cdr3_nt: TGTGCCAGCAGTTACCGGAGGTGGTCCTACGAGCAGTACTTC
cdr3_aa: CASSYRRWSYEQYF

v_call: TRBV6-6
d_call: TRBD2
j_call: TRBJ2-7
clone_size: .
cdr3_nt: TGTGCCAGCAGTTCTAGCGGGAGGGCCTACGAGCAGTACTTC
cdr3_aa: CASSSSGRAYEQYF

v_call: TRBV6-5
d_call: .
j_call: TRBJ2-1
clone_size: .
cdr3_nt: TGTGCCAGCAGGATATCTGGGGCTGAGCAGTTCTTC
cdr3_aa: CASRISGAEQFF

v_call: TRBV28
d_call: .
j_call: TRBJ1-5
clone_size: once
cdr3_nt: TGTGCCAGCACCACAACAGGGATCTATCAGCCCCAGCATTTT
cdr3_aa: CASTTTGIYQPQHF

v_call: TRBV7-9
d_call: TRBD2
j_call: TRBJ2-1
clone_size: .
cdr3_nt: TGTGCCAGCAGCTTCTACGGACTAGCGGTCTACAATGAGCAGTTCTTC
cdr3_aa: CASSFYGLAVYNEQFF

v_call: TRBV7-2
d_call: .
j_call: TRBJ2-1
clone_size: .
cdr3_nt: TGTGCCAGCAGGTCCTTAGATGAGCAGTTCTTC
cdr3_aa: CASRSLDEQFF

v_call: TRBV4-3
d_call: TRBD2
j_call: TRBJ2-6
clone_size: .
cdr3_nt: TGCGCCAGCAGCCAAGTTTCTAGCGGGAGTGGGGCCAACGTCCTGACTTTC
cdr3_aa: CASSQVSSGSGANVLTF